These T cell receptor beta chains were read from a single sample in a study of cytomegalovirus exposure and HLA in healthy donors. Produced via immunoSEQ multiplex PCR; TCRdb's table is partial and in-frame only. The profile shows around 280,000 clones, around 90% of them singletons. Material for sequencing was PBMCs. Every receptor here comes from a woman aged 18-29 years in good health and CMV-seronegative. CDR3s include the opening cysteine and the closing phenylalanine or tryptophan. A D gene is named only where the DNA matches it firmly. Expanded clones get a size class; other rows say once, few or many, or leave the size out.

CDR3: CASRTSGDYNEQFF
DNA: TGTGCCAGCAGAACTAGCGGCGACTACAATGAGCAGTTCTTC
size: few
J: TRBJ2-1
D: TRBD2
V: TRBV6-5

CDR3: CASRPMRRLYEQYF
DNA: TGTGCCAGCAGGCCCATGAGGAGGCTCTACGAGCAGTACTTC
size: NA
J: TRBJ2-7
D: NA
V: TRBV27

CDR3: CASSWTSHEQFF
DNA: TGTGCCAGCAGTTGGACTAGCCACGAGCAGTTCTTC
size: NA
J: TRBJ2-1
D: TRBD2
V: TRBV2

CDR3: CASSYSDRGGGTEAFF
DNA: TGTGCCAGCAGTTACTCGGACAGGGGAGGAGGGACTGAAGCTTTCTTT
size: NA
J: TRBJ1-1
D: TRBD1
V: TRBV6-6

CDR3: CANSRRISTDTQYF
DNA: TGTGCTAATTCAAGGAGGATTAGCACAGATACGCAGTATTTT
size: NA
J: TRBJ2-3
D: NA
V: TRBV6-1

CDR3: CASSSGQLTYEQYF
DNA: TGTGCCAGCAGCTCAGGACAGCTTACCTACGAGCAGTACTTC
size: NA
J: TRBJ2-7
D: NA
V: TRBV7-9

CDR3: CARKYSLGYTF
DNA: TGTGCCAGGAAATATAGTCTGGGCTACACCTTC
size: NA
J: TRBJ1-2
D: NA
V: TRBV2

CDR3: CASSHPGQLNTEAFF
DNA: TGTGCCAGCAGCCATCCGGGACAGCTGAACACTGAAGCTTTCTTT
size: NA
J: TRBJ1-1
D: TRBD1
V: TRBV7-9

CDR3: CASSERRGTEAFF
DNA: TGCGCCAGCAGTGAGCGGAGGGGCACTGAAGCTTTCTTT
size: NA
J: TRBJ1-1
D: NA
V: TRBV10-1

CDR3: CASHPEPATNEKLFF
DNA: TGTGCCAGTCACCCCGAACCGGCAACTAATGAAAAACTGTTTTTT
size: NA
J: TRBJ1-4
D: NA
V: TRBV27

CDR3: CASSEGQIPSYEQYF
DNA: TGTGCCAGCAGTGAAGGACAGATTCCCTCCTACGAGCAGTACTTC
size: NA
J: TRBJ2-7
D: NA
V: TRBV2

CDR3: CATSMGGTEAFF
DNA: TGTGCCACCAGCATGGGGGGCACTGAAGCTTTCTTT
size: NA
J: TRBJ1-1
D: NA
V: TRBV15

CDR3: CASSFAGQGGGYTF
DNA: TGTGCCAGCAGCTTCGCCGGACAGGGAGGTGGCTACACCTTC
size: NA
J: TRBJ1-2
D: TRBD1
V: TRBV7-9

CDR3: CASSPPGLAGQGRYGYTF
DNA: TGTGCCAGCTCACCACCAGGTTTAGCAGGACAGGGTCGTTATGGCTACACCTTC
size: NA
J: TRBJ1-2
D: TRBD1
V: TRBV18

CDR3: CASKDRGNTEAFF
DNA: TGTGCCAGTAAGGACAGGGGGAACACTGAAGCTTTCTTT
size: NA
J: TRBJ1-1
D: TRBD1
V: TRBV2

CDR3: CASSFGQTYGYTF
DNA: TGTGCCAGCAGTTTCGGACAGACTTATGGCTACACCTTC
size: NA
J: TRBJ1-2
D: NA
V: TRBV27

CDR3: CAISRQGADNEQFF
DNA: TGTGCCATCAGCCGACAGGGGGCGGACAATGAGCAGTTCTTC
size: NA
J: TRBJ2-1
D: TRBD1
V: TRBV10-3

CDR3: CASSVTGRTYGYTF
DNA: TGTGCCAGCAGCGTAACAGGGAGAACCTATGGCTACACCTTC
size: NA
J: TRBJ1-2
D: NA
V: TRBV9

CDR3: CASSPPRGEQFF
DNA: TGTGCCAGCAGTCCCCCCAGGGGTGAGCAGTTCTTC
size: NA
J: TRBJ2-1
D: NA
V: TRBV27

CDR3: CASSSGQVANTEAFF
DNA: TGTGCCAGCAGTTCCGGACAGGTCGCGAACACTGAAGCTTTCTTT
size: NA
J: TRBJ1-1
D: TRBD1
V: TRBV27

CDR3: CASSLGPSYEQYF
DNA: TGTGCCAGCAGCTTAGGCCCATCCTACGAGCAGTACTTC
size: NA
J: TRBJ2-7
D: NA
V: TRBV13

CDR3: CAWSVQGPIYGYTF
DNA: TGTGCCTGGAGTGTACAGGGGCCGATATATGGCTACACCTTC
size: NA
J: TRBJ1-2
D: TRBD1
V: TRBV30

CDR3: CASSAGGYDTEAFF
DNA: TGTGCCAGCAGCGCCGGAGGTTATGACACTGAAGCTTTCTTT
size: NA
J: TRBJ1-1
D: NA
V: TRBV28

CDR3: CASTPSPEAFLFF
DNA: TGTGCCAGCACCCCTAGCCCCGAGGCGTTTCTGTTTTTT
size: few
J: TRBJ1-4
D: NA
V: TRBV21-1

CDR3: CASSEQGQNYEQYF
DNA: TGTGCCAGCAGTGAACAGGGACAGAACTACGAGCAGTACTTC
size: NA
J: TRBJ2-7
D: TRBD1
V: TRBV6-1

CDR3: CASSRAGVRTDTQYF
DNA: TGTGCCAGCAGTCGAGCGGGGGTCAGGACAGATACGCAGTATTTT
size: NA
J: TRBJ2-3
D: TRBD2
V: TRBV6-4

CDR3: CASSSLAGHTDTQYF
DNA: TGTGCCAGCAGCTCCCTAGCGGGACACACAGATACGCAGTATTTT
size: once
J: TRBJ2-3
D: TRBD2
V: TRBV13

CDR3: CASSPTGTGFNGYTF
DNA: TGTGCCAGCTCACCAACCGGGACAGGGTTCAATGGCTACACCTTC
size: NA
J: TRBJ1-2
D: TRBD1
V: TRBV18

CDR3: CASSIYPGVANTEAFF
DNA: TGTGCCAGTAGTATATATCCCGGTGTTGCGAACACTGAAGCTTTCTTT
size: NA
J: TRBJ1-1
D: NA
V: TRBV19

CDR3: CASSQVRDRGHGYTF
DNA: TGCGCCAGCAGCCAAGTTCGGGACAGGGGGCATGGCTACACCTTC
size: NA
J: TRBJ1-2
D: TRBD1
V: TRBV4-1

CDR3: CASSLAVSYEQYF
DNA: TGTGCCAGCAGTTTAGCCGTCTCCTACGAGCAGTACTTC
size: NA
J: TRBJ2-7
D: NA
V: TRBV27

CDR3: CASSLWDRTYGYTF
DNA: TGTGCCAGCAGCTTATGGGACAGGACCTATGGCTACACCTTC
size: NA
J: TRBJ1-2
D: TRBD1
V: TRBV11-2

CDR3: CSVEDPQSNEKLFF
DNA: TGCAGCGTTGAAGATCCCCAGTCTAATGAAAAACTGTTTTTT
size: NA
J: TRBJ1-4
D: NA
V: TRBV29-1

CDR3: CASRTVSGANVLTF
DNA: TGTGCCAGCAGGACAGTCTCTGGGGCCAACGTCCTGACTTTC
size: NA
J: TRBJ2-6
D: NA
V: TRBV2

CDR3: CASSLVAGGPEQYF
DNA: TGTGCCAGCAGCTTAGTAGCGGGGGGGCCCGAGCAGTACTTC
size: NA
J: TRBJ2-7
D: TRBD2
V: TRBV13

CDR3: CAIKATSGEVFSYNEQFF
DNA: TGTGCCATCAAAGCGACTAGCGGGGAGGTTTTCTCCTACAATGAGCAGTTCTTC
size: NA
J: TRBJ2-1
D: TRBD2
V: TRBV10-3

CDR3: CASSESLSTTDTQYF
DNA: TGTGCCAGCAGTGAATCCCTCTCCACTACAGATACGCAGTATTTT
size: NA
J: TRBJ2-3
D: NA
V: TRBV6-1

CDR3: CASSEALDYEQYF
DNA: TGTGCCAGCAGTGAAGCGCTAGACTACGAGCAGTACTTC
size: NA
J: TRBJ2-7
D: NA
V: TRBV6-1

CDR3: CASSYRGRNSPLHF
DNA: TGTGCCAGTAGTTACAGGGGGAGGAATTCACCCCTCCACTTT
size: NA
J: TRBJ1-6
D: TRBD1
V: TRBV19

CDR3: CASSPVAGQETQYF
DNA: TGTGCCAGCTCACCTGTAGCGGGGCAAGAGACCCAGTACTTC
size: NA
J: TRBJ2-5
D: TRBD2
V: TRBV18

CDR3: CASSESGVPNYGYTF
DNA: TGTGCCAGCAGTGAGTCGGGTGTCCCTAACTATGGCTACACCTTC
size: NA
J: TRBJ1-2
D: NA
V: TRBV6-4

CDR3: CASAPEDTQYF
DNA: TGTGCTAGTGCCCCCGAGGATACGCAGTATTTT
size: NA
J: TRBJ2-3
D: NA
V: TRBV12-5

CDR3: CASSYGTGQETQYF
DNA: TGTGCCAGCAGTTACGGCACGGGGCAAGAGACCCAGTACTTC
size: NA
J: TRBJ2-5
D: NA
V: TRBV6-5

CDR3: CASSLGQGLYEQYF
DNA: TGTGCCAGCAGCTTAGGACAGGGTCTCTACGAGCAGTACTTC
size: NA
J: TRBJ2-7
D: TRBD1
V: TRBV11-2

CDR3: CASSLGSGYTEAFF
DNA: TGTGCCAGCAGCTTAGGGTCGGGATATACTGAAGCTTTCTTT
size: NA
J: TRBJ1-1
D: NA
V: TRBV7-9

CDR3: CASSVGGSNEQFF
DNA: TGTGCCAGCAGCGTAGGAGGGAGCAATGAGCAGTTCTTC
size: NA
J: TRBJ2-1
D: NA
V: TRBV9

CDR3: CASSQVGTGITGANVLTF
DNA: TGTGCCAGCAGCCAAGTGGGGACAGGGATCACCGGGGCCAACGTCCTGACTTTC
size: NA
J: TRBJ2-6
D: TRBD1
V: TRBV14

CDR3: CAISRGQGGEQYF
DNA: TGTGCCATCTCACGAGGACAGGGCGGCGAGCAGTACTTC
size: NA
J: TRBJ2-7
D: TRBD1
V: TRBV10-3

CDR3: CAWRTTGVTNEKLFF
DNA: TGTGCCTGGAGAACTACAGGAGTCACTAATGAAAAACTGTTTTTT
size: NA
J: TRBJ1-4
D: NA
V: TRBV30

CDR3: CASGRGALAGVVETQYF
DNA: TGCGCCAGCGGCCGGGGGGCTCTAGCGGGGGTCGTTGAGACCCAGTACTTC
size: NA
J: TRBJ2-5
D: TRBD2
V: TRBV4-1

CDR3: CASGGQGFLYGYTF
DNA: TGTGCCAGCGGGGGACAGGGCTTCCTCTATGGCTACACCTTC
size: once
J: TRBJ1-2
D: TRBD1
V: TRBV27

CDR3: CASSLVGSSYNSPLHF
DNA: TGTGCCAGCAGCTTAGTTGGGAGCTCCTATAATTCACCCCTCCACTTT
size: NA
J: TRBJ1-6
D: NA
V: TRBV7-2

CDR3: CAWSVPDRNTGELFF
DNA: TGTGCCTGGAGTGTTCCGGACAGAAACACCGGGGAGCTGTTTTTT
size: NA
J: TRBJ2-2
D: NA
V: TRBV30